These T cell receptor beta chains were read from a single sample in a study of blood T cell repertoires in COVID-19. Sequenced by immunoSEQ multiplex PCR; TCRdb stores in-frame clones only, minus some. Found here are 350,000 to 500,000 clones, 70% to 90% of them singletons; the top ten hold less than 1.5%. Sequenced sample: PBMCs or T cells enriched from blood (not recorded which). These receptor sequences come from a woman aged 18 to 35 who had been exposed to COVID-19. Both conserved end residues are trimmed from each CDR3.

v_gene,CDR3aa
TRBV11-2,ASSFSMGAGITDTQY
TRBV2,ASSRTVSYEQY
TRBV28,ASSLWILSSGNTIY
TRBV25-1,ASSEFGGLIGELF
TRBV28,ASSSIVLAHDTDTQY
TRBV4-1,ASSQDGLSSRYEQY
TRBV10-3,AISPTGNYEQY
TRBV6-1,ASSVGLAGGYDTQY
TRBV4-2,ASSQDVAQGLYGYT
TRBV30,AWDPGKLLSGNTIY
TRBV28,ASSLYLRQSSYNSPLH
TRBV19,ASSIYGSNQPQH
TRBV19,ATKVRGEQY
TRBV3-1/TRBV3-2,ASSQGRYRTDTQY
TRBV13,ASSSGQGRELF
TRBV4-1,ASSQNRGLNTEAF
TRBV27,ASSQSTDTQY
TRBV14,ASSFDRAAYT
TRBV28,ASRPAGGENTIY
TRBV18,ASSPIPAGFTDTQY
TRBV10-1,ASSEGTGGPGDTQY
TRBV19,ASSTGAGNQPQH
TRBV5-6,ASSLQFGLVGEQF
TRBV5-6,ASSPRGPYTGELF
TRBV4-2,ASSQHLAGGTRETQY
TRBV6-4,ASSYRQGINEQF
TRBV19,ASSISGQGYNQPQH
TRBV10-1,ASSESVAGAHNEQF
TRBV3-1/TRBV3-2,ASSQDKARVVLFSPLH
TRBV5-8,ASSLAGQGAADTQY
TRBV5-1,ASRRREDGELF
TRBV24-1,ATSPSGGTGTYSNQPQH